The 16 T cell receptor beta chains below all came from one sample that was sequenced in a study of cytomegalovirus exposure and HLA in healthy donors. Vbeta (60) and Jbeta (13) primers were used in the PCR. Here immunoSEQ multiplex PCR was the method, and the copy in TCRdb shows in-frame clones only, minus some. The sample has about 110,000 clones; 13% to 15% are singletons. What was sequenced was PBMCs. The source of these receptors is a female donor in good health and CMV-seronegative.

This clone was counted a few times. The DNA of the CDR3 is TGTGCCAGCAGTTCCACCGGGACAGATTTCTACGAGCAGTACTTC. Translated: CASSSTGTDFYEQYF. The V call is TRBV6-5, the J call TRBJ2-7; 7 nucleotides match TRBD1. V lost 4 bases, J lost 3 bases, and 9 bases stayed unmatched. Germline V gives CDR1 MNHEY, CDR2 SVGAGI. The CDR3 loop spans 15 amino acids.

The chain joins TRBV4-2 to TRBJ1-3; 8 bases match TRBD1. Germline-derived CDR1 and CDR2 are LGHNA and YNFKEQ. Trimming cost V 0 bases and J 6 bases; bases outside gene matches: 7. The CDR3 contains 16 residues. Written as DNA, the CDR3 is TGTGCCAGCAGCCAAGAAGGGACAGGAAACGAAAACACCATATATTTT. Translating gives CASSQEGTGNENTIYF.

This clone has more than one count but fewer than ten. The chain combines TRBV6-5 with TRBJ1-5; 7 bases match TRBD1. From germline, CDR1 is MNHEY and CDR2 SVGAGI. Losses at the gene ends were 6 bases for V and 2 bases for J; bases not matched to a gene: 7. This CDR3 spans 15 amino acids. CDR3 loop: CASSVTGMGNQPQHF. CDR3 nucleotide sequence: TGTGCCAGCAGCGTGACAGGGATGGGCAATCAGCCCCAGCATTTT.

Here the CDR3 reads CASGQGTGGNEQYF. CDR3 coding DNA: TGCGCCAGCGGACAGGGGACAGGGGGCAACGAGCAGTACTTC. The J gene is TRBJ2-7, the V gene TRBV5-1; TRBD1 agrees at 12 bases. The germline gives CDR1 SGHRS, CDR2 YFSETQ. J lost 5 bases, V lost 7 bases, and 7 bases had no gene match. CDR3 length equals 14 residues.

V is TRBV9 and J is TRBJ2-1, with TRBD2 matching over 15 bases. This CDR3 region has 17 residues. Germline-derived CDR1 and CDR2 are SGDLS and YYNGEE. V dropped 0 bases and J dropped 7; count of bases not matched to a gene: 5. Here the CDR3 reads CASSVAPGLAGGNEQFF. CDR3 nucleotide sequence: TGTGCCAGCAGCGTAGCCCCGGGACTAGCGGGGGGTAATGAGCAGTTCTTC.

As for this clone: The junction departs from germline at one end; a sequencing error may be responsible. The V and J genes are TRBV29-1 and TRBJ2-5; TRBD1 or TRBD2 may be the D gene (6 bases each). Germline-derived CDR1 and CDR2 are SQVTM and ANQGSEA. The CDR3 is 12 residues long. DNA of the CDR3: TGCAGCGGTGAAGGGGGGCTGGAGACCCAGTACTTC. Protein sequence: CSGEGGLETQYF.

This chain uses TRBV6-5 with TRBJ2-7; 7 bases align to TRBD1. Germline V gene lookup returns CDR1 MNHEY and CDR2 SVGAGI. The junction had 4 bases not matched to a gene; V was cut back by 5 bases and J by 6 bases. The CDR3 runs 12 residues. CDR3 DNA: TGTGCCAGCAGTCCGACAGGGAGCGAGCAGTACTTC. Residues: CASSPTGSEQYF.

The V call is TRBV7-9, the J call TRBJ2-4; D may be TRBD1 (5 bases). The CDR3 is 13 amino acids. Deletions cut 1 base from V and 9 bases from J, with 10 bases between. Germline-derived CDR1 and CDR2 are SEHNR and FQNEAQ (reference sequence). The CDR3 DNA follows: TGTGCCAGCAGCTTAGGGAACACAGGCATTCAGTACTTC. Amino acid sequence: CASSLGNTGIQYF.

This clone turned up a few times. The chain uses TRBV19 and TRBJ1-2, with TRBD1 as a possible D gene (5 bases). Per the germline V gene, CDR1 is LNHDA and CDR2 is SQIVND (reference sequence). Trimming stripped 5 bases from V and 5 bases from J, with 12 bases between. The CDR3 has 13 residues. The CDR3 spells CASSYTRGYGYTF. CDR3 nucleotide sequence: TGTGCCAGTAGTTACACTCGGGGGTATGGCTACACCTTC.

The rearrangement joins TRBV7-9 to TRBJ1-4, with 9 bases that match TRBD1. Germline loops: CDR1 SEHNR, CDR2 FQNEAQ (reference sequence). V lost 2 bases and J lost 3; bases outside the gene matches: 4. This CDR3 has 16 residues. CDR3 region: CASSLTTGGPNEKLFF. The DNA of the CDR3 is TGTGCCAGCAGCTTAACGACAGGGGGGCCTAATGAAAAACTGTTTTTT.

This clone was seen more than once but under ten times. The rearrangement joins TRBV5-6 to TRBJ2-7; D perhaps matches TRBD1 (5 bases). V gave up 10 bases and J gave up 9 bases, with 14 bases separating them. Per germline, CDR1 SGHDT and CDR2 YYEEEE. There are 10 residues in the CDR3. The CDR3 loop reads CALGAFGQYF. CDR3 nucleotide sequence: TGTGCCCTAGGGGCTTTTGGGCAGTACTTC.

This clone has more than one count but fewer than ten. The V and J genes are TRBV10-1 and TRBJ2-1; TRBD1 might be the D (6 bases). V was pared by 4 bases and J by 3 bases, with 10 bases between. CDR1 is WNHNN, CDR2 SYGVQD, per germline (reference sequence). CDR3 length equals 14 residues. The CDR3 loop is CASSGGGIYNEQFF. In nucleotides, the CDR3 is TGCGCCAGCAGTGGAGGGGGAATCTACAATGAGCAGTTCTTC.

There are a few counts of this clone. The gene calls are TRBV5-1 and TRBJ2-7, with a possible D match to TRBD1 (6 bases). Trimming removed 0 bases at V and 6 bases at J, with 10 bases between. This CDR3 is 13 amino acids long. Germline V gene data show CDR1 as SGHRS and CDR2 as YFSETQ. The CDR3 spells CASSLGDRFEQYF. The CDR3 DNA is TGCGCCAGCAGCTTGGGAGACAGGTTCGAGCAGTACTTC.

The V gene is TRBV4-3, the J gene TRBJ1-5; D not certain. Between the trimmed V and J ends, which lost 0 bases and 5 bases, there was a span of 17 bases. Germline values: CDR1 LGHNA, CDR2 YSLEER. The CDR3 has 17 residues. CDR3 amino acids: CASSQDVTREWDQPQHF. The CDR3 DNA sequence: TGCGCCAGCAGCCAAGATGTCACAAGGGAGTGGGATCAGCCCCAGCATTTT.

This clone was found a few times. The rearrangement uses TRBV2 and TRBJ1-1, with TRBD1 matching 11 bases. CDR3 length: 13 amino acids. Germline CDR1 and CDR2: SNHLY and FYNNEI. V trimming: 11 bases; J trimming: 4 bases; junction bases outside the gene matches: 6. Here the CDR3 reads CAGKGQGGTEAFF. CDR3 in DNA: TGTGCCGGCAAGGGACAGGGGGGCACTGAAGCTTTCTTT. Complete variable domain (other parts from reference TRBV2 and TRBJ1-1): EPEVTQTPSHQVTQMGQEVILRCVPISNHLYFYWYRQILGQKVEFLVSFYNNEISEKSEIFDDQFSVERPDGSNFTLKIRSTKLEDSAMYFCAGKGQGGTEAFFGQGTRLTVV.

The chain has TRBV2 and TRBJ2-3; 8 bases agree with TRBD1. The germline V gene has CDR1 SNHLY and CDR2 FYNNEI. V dropped 4 bases and J dropped 1; count of bases not matched to a gene: 4. This CDR3 region has 15 residues. CDR3 amino acids: CASSAMTGGTDTQYF. CDR3 sequence (DNA): TGTGCCAGCAGTGCCATGACAGGGGGCACAGATACGCAGTATTTT.